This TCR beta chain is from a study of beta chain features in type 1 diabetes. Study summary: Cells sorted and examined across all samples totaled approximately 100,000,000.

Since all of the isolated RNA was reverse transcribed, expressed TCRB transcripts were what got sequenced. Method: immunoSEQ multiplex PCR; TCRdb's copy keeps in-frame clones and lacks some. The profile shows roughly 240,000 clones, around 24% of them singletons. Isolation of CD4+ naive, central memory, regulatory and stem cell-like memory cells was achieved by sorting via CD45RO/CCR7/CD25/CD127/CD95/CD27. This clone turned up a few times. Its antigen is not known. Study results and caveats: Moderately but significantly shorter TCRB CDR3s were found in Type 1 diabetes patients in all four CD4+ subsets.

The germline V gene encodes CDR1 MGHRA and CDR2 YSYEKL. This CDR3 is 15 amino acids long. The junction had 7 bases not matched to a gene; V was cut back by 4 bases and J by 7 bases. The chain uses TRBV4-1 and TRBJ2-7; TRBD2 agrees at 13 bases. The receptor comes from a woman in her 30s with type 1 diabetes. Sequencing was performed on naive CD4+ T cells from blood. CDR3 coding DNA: TGCGCCAGCAGCCGTGGACTAGCGGGAGCTGGAGAGCAGTACTTC. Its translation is CASSRGLAGAGEQYF.